This TCR beta chain came from a study of cytomegalovirus exposure and HLA in healthy donors. Study observations and caveats: What a later analysis showed was that several of the most significant clusters appeared linked to common viral pathogens. In a later analysis, TCR beta V- and J-gene trimming showed a link to a missense DCLRE1C variant.

The PCR contained 60 Vbeta and 13 Jbeta primers. Clones were read by immunoSEQ multiplex PCR, and TCRdb kept only the in-frame ones, dropping some. The sample lists around 200,000 clones, 75% to 90% occurring once. Turning to this clone: Its specificity is not known.

V gave up 5 bases and J gave up 0 bases; unmatched junction bases: 4. Germline V gene lookup returns CDR1 SGDLS and CDR2 YYNGEE. The CDR3 sequence is 15 residues long. V and J are TRBV9 and TRBJ2-1; 8 positions agree with TRBD2. Input material: PBMCs. The clonotype comes from a woman in her 30s in good health and CMV-seronegative. CDR3 amino acids: CASSGSGSSYNEQFF. The CDR3, as DNA: TGTGCCAGCAGTGGGAGCGGGAGCTCCTACAATGAGCAGTTCTTC.